Each of the 24 T cell receptor beta chains below was sequenced from the same sample in a study of CD8+ T cells in alopecia areata. Noted treatment: oral pan-JAK inhibitor, 5-10 mg twice daily. Extracted RNA was reverse transcribed, and the resulting cDNA served as sequencing template. Profiling relied on immunoSEQ multiplex PCR, and the TCRdb table lists in-frame clones only, not all of them. The table lists 110,000 or so clones, 56% of them singletons. This specimen consisted of CD4+ T cells sorted from blood, obtained at week 24, from a patient treated with tofacitinib. These receptors came from a human donor with alopecia areata.

This clone was seen more than once but under ten times. The chain joins TRBV23-1 to TRBJ1-2; D not resolved. Being an ORF, TRBV23-1 has a function that is uncertain. V lost 3 bases, J lost 8 bases, and 16 bases lay in between. CDR3 size: 14 residues. CDR3 nucleotides: TGCGCCAGCAGTCACCGGGTAATTTCGGAAGGCTACACCTTC. Encoded protein: CASSHRVISEGYTF.

V is TRBV4-3 and J is TRBJ1-1, with a tentative D call TRBD1 (5 bases). The V end lost 0 bases, the J end lost 8 bases, and 10 bases lay between the germline ends. The CDR3 totals 13 residues. The germline V gene has CDR1 LGHNA and CDR2 YSLEER. CDR3 DNA: TGCGCCAGCAGCCAAGACCGTGGGACCGAAGCTTTCTTT. This encodes CASSQDRGTEAFF.

This chain joins TRBV27 and TRBJ2-7, with D maybe TRBD1 (5 bases). The CDR3 is 14 amino acids. The germline gives CDR1 MNHEY, CDR2 SMNVEV (reference sequence). The V end was cut by 0 bases, the J end by 2 bases, with 8 bases between. CDR3 amino acids: CASSLSEDTYEQYF. The CDR3, as DNA: TGTGCCAGCAGTTTATCTGAGGACACCTACGAGCAGTACTTC.

V usage is TRBV27 and J usage is TRBJ2-2, with D uncertain. The CDR3 sequence is 14 residues long. Trimming cost V 2 bases and J 2 bases, with 6 bases left between them. Germline V lookup: CDR1 MNHEY, CDR2 SMNVEV (reference sequence). The CDR3 DNA reads TGTGCCAGCAGTTTACTCCGTAACACCGGGGAGCTGTTTTTT. Protein product: CASSLLRNTGELFF.

The chain couples TRBV29-1 to TRBJ2-3, with a possible D match to TRBD2 (5 bases). Looked up from germline, CDR1 is SQVTM and CDR2 is ANQGSEA. Trimming cost V 4 bases and J 3 bases, with 14 bases left between them. The CDR3 totals 14 residues. CDR3 residues: CSVVYSVLTDTQYF. The CDR3 coding sequence is TGCAGCGTTGTTTATAGCGTTTTGACAGATACGCAGTATTTT.

This clone was seen a few times. The chain has TRBV19 and TRBJ1-5, with 7 bases identical to TRBD1. Germline-derived CDR1 and CDR2 are LNHDA and SQIVND (reference sequence). V lost 4 bases to trimming and J lost 5 bases; unmatched junction nucleotides: 5. The CDR3 spans 14 residues. CDR3 DNA sequence: TGTGCCAGTAGTAGGACAGGCGGAGATCAGCCCCAGCATTTT. This encodes CASSRTGGDQPQHF.

This chain uses TRBV29-1 with TRBJ2-2; D remains unclear. This CDR3 has 13 amino acids. V was pared by 4 bases and J by 2 bases, with 8 bases between. CDR1 is SQVTM and CDR2 is ANQGSEA in the germline V gene. CDR3 in amino acids: CSVVPPNTGELFF. CDR3 nucleotide sequence: TGCAGCGTTGTTCCCCCCAACACCGGGGAGCTGTTTTTT.

The table lists this clone with a few counts. This rearrangement joins TRBV6-6 to TRBJ2-3; 8 bases are a match to TRBD1. This CDR3 spans 14 amino acids. V lost 5 bases, J lost 8 bases, and 9 bases stayed unmatched. Germline lookup yields CDR1 MNHNY and CDR2 SVGAGI (reference sequence). The CDR3 here is CASSPRDRPATQYF. For the CDR3, the DNA is TGTGCCAGCAGTCCCCGGGACAGGCCCGCTACGCAGTATTTT.

The CDR3 loop is CAGRRATEAFF. The CDR3 DNA sequence: TGTGCCGGCCGGAGGGCCACTGAAGCTTTCTTT. The genes are TRBV30 and TRBJ1-1; no clear D gene. The V end lost 8 bases, the J end lost 4 bases, and 11 bases lay between the germline ends. The CDR3 consists of 11 residues. Looked up from germline, CDR1 is GTSNPN and CDR2 is SVGIG (reference sequence).

The rearrangement joins TRBV6-5 to TRBJ1-1; 10 bases map to TRBD1. Germline trimming cut 2 bases from V and 9 bases from J; bases unmatched to any gene: 6. This CDR3 spans 14 amino acids. The germline gives CDR1 MNHEY, CDR2 SVGAGI. CDR3: CASSYAGQGRKAFF. Written as DNA, the CDR3 is TGTGCCAGCAGTTACGCGGGACAGGGGAGGAAAGCTTTCTTT.

This clone occurred a few times. The chain couples TRBV29-1 to TRBJ1-2; D perhaps matches TRBD1 (5 bases). The germline V gene encodes CDR1 SQVTM and CDR2 ANQGSEA. V shed 6 bases and J shed 4 bases, with 21 bases lying between them. The CDR3 sequence is 15 residues long. The CDR3 loop reads CSVPSVKGRFYGYTF. For the CDR3, the DNA is TGCAGCGTCCCCTCAGTGAAGGGACGGTTCTATGGCTACACCTTC.

Comments on this clone: The junction does not match germline at one end; this may be a read error. The rearrangement joins TRBV2 to TRBJ1-4; tentative D call: TRBD1 (5 bases). CDR3 length: 13 residues. CDR1 and CDR2 from the germline V gene are SNHLY and FYNNEI. CDR3 loop: CASSESGTGGGLF. As DNA, the CDR3 is TGTGCCAGCAGTGAATCCGGGACGGGTGGGGGACTATTT.

The rearrangement joins TRBV7-9 to TRBJ1-1; tentative D call: TRBD1 (6 bases). Germline V lookup: CDR1 SEHNR, CDR2 FQNEAQ (reference sequence). V was clipped by 7 bases and J by 5 bases, with 14 bases between them. The CDR3 runs 13 residues. Here the CDR3 reads CASNWAGETEAFF. DNA for the CDR3: TGTGCCAGCAATTGGGCAGGGGAAACTGAAGCTTTCTTT.

This chain uses TRBV14 with TRBJ1-1, with unresolved D. V lost 4 bases, J lost 1 base, and 10 bases lay in between. Germline V gene sequence: CDR1 SGHDN, CDR2 FVKESK. There are 14 residues in the CDR3. The CDR3 nucleotides are TGTGCCAGCAGCCCCGTTCGGGGGAACACTGAAGCTTTCTTT. It encodes CASSPVRGNTEAFF.

This clone occurred once. The junction does not match germline at one end; this may be a read error. The V and J genes are TRBV7-9 and TRBJ2-5, with TRBD1 matching over 10 bases. Germline loops: CDR1 SEHNR, CDR2 FQNEAQ (reference sequence). CDR3 size: 11 residues. The CDR3 sequence is CASSHRTGGHF. DNA for the CDR3: TGTGCCAGCAGCCACCGGACAGGGGGACACTTC. Together with reference TRBV7-9 and TRBJ2-5, the CDR3 gives the full variable domain: DTGVSQNPRHKITKRGQNVTFRCDPISEHNRLYWYRQTLGQGPEFLTYFQNEAQLEKSRLLSDRFSAERPKGSFSTLEIQRTEQGDSAMYLCASSHRTGGHFGPGTRLLVL.

There are a few counts of this clone. V usage is TRBV5-1 and J usage is TRBJ2-7, with D perhaps matching TRBD2 (5 bases). V was trimmed by 1 base and J by 7 bases, leaving 15 bases between them. The CDR3 spans 14 residues. From germline, CDR1 is SGHRS and CDR2 YFSETQ. CDR3 nucleotides: TGCGCCAGCAGCTTGTCAGAACCATCGGGGGAGCAGTACTTC. Its translation is CASSLSEPSGEQYF. The whole variable domain, remainder taken from reference TRBV5-1 and TRBJ2-7, is KAGVTQTPRYLIKTRGQQVTLSCSPISGHRSVSWYQQTPGQGLQFLFEYFSETQRNKGNFPGRFSGRQFSNSRSEMNVSTLELGDSALYLCASSLSEPSGEQYFGPGTRLTVT.

This chain connects TRBV29-1 to TRBJ1-4; TRBD1 agrees at 7 bases. The germline V gene encodes CDR1 SQVTM and CDR2 ANQGSEA. V was pared by 4 bases and J by 5 bases, with 10 bases of the junction left unmatched. There are 15 residues in the CDR3. CDR3 sequence reads: CSVARTGTINEKLFF. CDR3 coding DNA: TGCAGCGTTGCCCGGACAGGTACAATAAATGAAAAACTGTTTTTT.

This clone was detected a few times. The rearrangement uses TRBV23-1 and TRBJ2-3, with 9 bases that match TRBD1. TRBV23-1 falls under the ORF class, with uncertain function. J gave up 6 bases and V 8 bases, and 9 bases lay outside the gene matches. This CDR3 has 14 residues. CDR3 in amino acids: CASRQGVGQDTQYF. In DNA, the CDR3 is TGCGCCAGCCGACAGGGGGTAGGGCAGGATACGCAGTATTTT.

This clone was seen more than once but under ten times. The chain joins TRBV9 to TRBJ2-5; either TRBD1 or TRBD2 may fit D (5 bases each). The CDR3 contains 13 residues. CDR1 is SGDLS and CDR2 is YYNGEE in the germline V gene. Trimming left V 3 bases short and J 5 bases short, with 11 bases between. The CDR3 protein is CASSGVGTETQYF. The CDR3 DNA reads TGTGCCAGCAGCGGGGTCGGGACGGAGACCCAGTACTTC.

The V and J genes are TRBV30 and TRBJ1-5; D call uncertain. V lost 2 bases, J lost 6 bases, and 17 bases lay in between. The CDR3 covers 15 residues. Per germline, CDR1 GTSNPN and CDR2 SVGIG (reference sequence). The CDR3 sequence is CAWSKVQTQGQPQHF. CDR3 DNA: TGTGCCTGGAGTAAGGTCCAGACTCAAGGTCAGCCCCAGCATTTT.

This chain connects TRBV7-9 to TRBJ2-5, with D possibly matching TRBD1 (6 bases). Trimming stripped 2 bases from V and 1 base from J, with 14 bases between. This CDR3 is 16 amino acids long. Per germline, CDR1 SEHNR and CDR2 FQNEAQ (reference sequence). For the CDR3, the DNA is TGTGCCAGCAGCTTAAATGGCAGGGGAACCCAAGAGACCCAGTACTTC. It encodes CASSLNGRGTQETQYF.

The chain links TRBV15 to TRBJ2-1, with D uncertain. This CDR3 comprises 13 residues. Deletions cut 3 bases from V and 6 bases from J, with 9 bases between. Per the germline V gene, CDR1 is LNHNV and CDR2 is YYDKDF (reference sequence). The CDR3: CATSRPPSNEQFF. In DNA, the CDR3 is TGTGCCACCAGCAGGCCACCAAGCAATGAGCAGTTCTTC.

The chain joins TRBV13 to TRBJ2-7, with no clear D. The CDR3 runs 15 residues. From germline, CDR1 is PRHDT and CDR2 FYEKMQ (reference sequence). Between the trimmed V and J ends, which lost 5 bases and 3 bases, there was a span of 17 bases. In DNA form, the CDR3 reads TGTGCCAGCAGCCTCCCCGGGCTCCTGATCTACGAGCAGTACTTC. Translation: CASSLPGLLIYEQYF.

V gene TRBV29-1 combines with J gene TRBJ1-5; 9 nucleotides line up with TRBD1. V trimming: 8 bases; J trimming: 5 bases; junction bases outside the gene matches: 4. CDR3 length equals 12 residues. Germline V CDR1 and CDR2: SQVTM, ANQGSEA. CDR3 DNA sequence: TGCAGCACCCGGACAGGGGATCAGCCCCAGCATTTT. Translating gives CSTRTGDQPQHF.